This T cell receptor (beta chain) was identified during a study of T cells after yellow fever vaccination. This CDR3 spans 13 amino acids. The ends lost 4 bases at V and 9 bases at J; junction bases unmatched: 7. CDR1 and CDR2 from the germline V gene are SGHRS and YFSETQ. This clonotype occurred a few times. MiXCR was run by TCRdb on the 5' RACE reads, yielding one entry per CDR3 protein. This table has 100,000 to 150,000 distinct CDR3 sequences, over 8% appearing once. The origin of this receptor is a man younger than 35 who received the YFV17D yellow fever vaccine. This chain uses TRBV5-1 with TRBJ2-1; the match to TRBD1 covers 7 bases. Sequenced material: CD8+ T cells sorted from PBMCs, taken on the day of the yellow fever booster vaccination. CDR3 bases: TGCGCCAGCAGCGCAGGGGACAGTGTTGAGCAGTTCTTC. This codes for CASSAGDSVEQFF.